A selection of T cell receptor beta chains follows, all from one sample in a study of blood T cell repertoires in COVID-19. The protocol was immunoSEQ multiplex PCR, while the TCRdb copy is restricted to in-frame clones and leaves out a portion. The profile shows about 150,000 clones, 85% to 90% of them singletons. The sample consisted of peripheral blood. These receptors were taken from a middle-aged woman with acute or convalescent COVID-19. Each CDR3 is given with its conserved first and last residue. The D gene is left open where the match is weak. The size entry is marked missing in some rows and otherwise reads once, few, many or a size class.

CDR3nt | CDR3aa | abundance | j_gene | d_gene | v_gene
TGTGCCAGCAGTCCAGGGGAGAACACCGGGGAGCTGTTTTTT | CASSPGENTGELFF | few | TRBJ2-2 | - | TRBV3-1/TRBV3-2
TGTGCCAGCACCCAAAGGGGGCGGGCTAGCGGGGGGGCCGGGGGCAAAAACATTCAGTACTTC | CASTQRGRASGGAGGKNIQYF | once | TRBJ2-4 | TRBD2 | TRBV28
TGTGCCAGCAGCCGAGAAGGGGACAATGAGCAGTTCTTC | CASSREGDNEQFF | - | TRBJ2-1 | - | TRBV7-2
TGTGCCAGCAGCTCACCCCGCGGGCAGTACTTC | CASSSPRGQYF | - | TRBJ2-7 | - | TRBV28
TGTGCCAGTAGTATCGCAGGGGCGTCCACCGGGGAGCTGTTTTTT | CASSIAGASTGELFF | - | TRBJ2-2 | - | TRBV19
TGTGCCAGCAGCTTAGGGACCCAGAGGGGGCCCCTCCACTTT | CASSLGTQRGPLHF | - | TRBJ1-6 | - | TRBV5-4
TGTGCCAGTAACCCTTTCCCGAGTTTATCCGGGGAGCTGTTTTTT | CASNPFPSLSGELFF | - | TRBJ2-2 | - | TRBV19
TGTGCCAGCAGCTCAGGGGGGTTTACCGGGGAGCTGTTTTTT | CASSSGGFTGELFF | - | TRBJ2-2 | - | TRBV5-6
TGCAGCGTTGGGGGGGGAAGCAATCAGCCCCAGCATTTT | CSVGGGSNQPQHF | once | TRBJ1-5 | - | TRBV29-1
TGTGCCACCAGTGAGGACAGGGCCTACGAGCAGTACTTC | CATSEDRAYEQYF | - | TRBJ2-7 | TRBD1 | TRBV24-1
TGTGCTAGTGGTTTGTTCCTACTAGCGAGAGCTAGGAACGGGTCGGATACGCAGTATTTT | CASGLFLLARARNGSDTQYF | - | TRBJ2-3 | TRBD2 | TRBV12-5
TGTGCCAGCAGCCTCAATTTACTAGCGACCGCCTACGAGCAGTACTTC | CASSLNLLATAYEQYF | - | TRBJ2-7 | TRBD2 | TRBV3-1/TRBV3-2
TGTGCCAGCAGCAGGGTTCATGGCAATGAGCAGTTCTTC | CASSRVHGNEQFF | - | TRBJ2-1 | - | TRBV6-5
TGCGCCAGCAGGACACGGGGAGCGGACACTGAAGCTTTCTTT | CASRTRGADTEAFF | - | TRBJ1-1 | - | TRBV10-2
TGTGCCAGTAGCACCTCAAGTAGGACTAGCATTTATGAGCAGTTCTTC | CASSTSSRTSIYEQFF | - | TRBJ2-1 | TRBD2 | TRBV19
TGTGCCAGCAGCTACATAACTAGCGCCTACGAGCAGTACTTC | CASSYITSAYEQYF | - | TRBJ2-7 | TRBD2 | TRBV7-8
TGTGCCAGCAGCGAGGGACAGCCTGGGGCCAACGTCCTGACTTTC | CASSEGQPGANVLTF | - | TRBJ2-6 | TRBD1 | TRBV7-9
TGTGCCAGCAGCGCGGACAGGGATAGAAACTATGGCTACACCTTC | CASSADRDRNYGYTF | - | TRBJ1-2 | TRBD1 | TRBV9
TGTGCCAGCAGCTTAGAGGGGGCGAACACCGGGGAGCTGTTTTTT | CASSLEGANTGELFF | - | TRBJ2-2 | - | TRBV7-9
TGTGCCAGCAGTTCAACAGGGTCGGGTTCACCCCTCCACTTT | CASSSTGSGSPLHF | - | TRBJ1-6 | - | TRBV6-5
TGTGCCAGCAGTGTCCCGGCGGGCACCGGGGAGCTGTTTTTT | CASSVPAGTGELFF | - | TRBJ2-2 | - | TRBV25-1
TGCGCCAGCAGCTGGCCGAGCACAGTGAACACTGAAGCTTTCTTT | CASSWPSTVNTEAFF | once | TRBJ1-1 | - | TRBV5-1
TGTGCCAGCAGCTTAGATGCCGCGGTTGCTAATTCACCCCTCCACTTT | CASSLDAAVANSPLHF | once | TRBJ1-6 | - | TRBV7-2
TGTGCCAGCAGTTACAATCCGGGATCTCCGGGTGAGCAGTTCTTC | CASSYNPGSPGEQFF | - | TRBJ2-1 | - | TRBV6-5
TGTGCCAGCAGCTCAGGGGGTTTGGGCAATCAGCCCCAGCATTTT | CASSSGGLGNQPQHF | - | TRBJ1-5 | TRBD1 | TRBV7-2
TGCGCCAGCAGCCAAGTCAGGGGGTCTTCGGGCGGGAGGCGCCAGAACACCGGGGAGCTGTTTTTT | CASSQVRGSSGGRRQNTGELFF | once | TRBJ2-2 | - | TRBV4-1
TGCAGTGCTAGTCTAGCGGGGCCTAGTCGTGAGCAGTTCTTC | CSASLAGPSREQFF | - | TRBJ2-1 | TRBD2 | TRBV20-1
TGTGCCAGCAGTCGGATCACAGGGGGCTGGAACACTGAAGCTTTCTTT | CASSRITGGWNTEAFF | - | TRBJ1-1 | TRBD1 | TRBV28
TGTGCCAGCAGCCAAGTGCACAGTAACTACGAGCAGTACTTC | CASSQVHSNYEQYF | - | TRBJ2-7 | - | TRBV3-1/TRBV3-2
TGTGCCAGCTCACCTACTCAGGATAGCAATCAGCCCCAGCATTTT | CASSPTQDSNQPQHF | - | TRBJ1-5 | - | TRBV18
TGTGCCTGGAGACCTACCCACATCAGGAGCACAGATACGCAGTATTTT | CAWRPTHIRSTDTQYF | - | TRBJ2-3 | - | TRBV30
TGTGCCTGGAGTGTTGACGGGAATCAGCCCCAGCATTTT | CAWSVDGNQPQHF | - | TRBJ1-5 | - | TRBV30
TGTGCCAGCAGCCAAGAAGTGGCAGCTGGAAACACCATATATTTT | CASSQEVAAGNTIYF | - | TRBJ1-3 | - | TRBV4-2
TGTGCCAGTAGTAGGGGGGGTACGAACACCGGGGAGCTGTTTTTT | CASSRGGTNTGELFF | once | TRBJ2-2 | TRBD2 | TRBV19
TGTGCCAGCAGTGAAGGGGCATCAGGGGGCGCTTCTAGCTACACCTTC | CASSEGASGGASSYTF | - | TRBJ1-2 | TRBD1 | TRBV25-1
TGTGCCAGCAGCTTGGTCGGGAGCCAAGAGCAGTACTTC | CASSLVGSQEQYF | few | TRBJ2-7 | - | TRBV5-6
TGTGCCAGCAGCTTATCCCTAACTAGCGGGTACGAGCAGTACTTC | CASSLSLTSGYEQYF | - | TRBJ2-7 | TRBD2 | TRBV7-8
TGCGCCAGCAGCTTCGGGACAGGTTTAAACGAGCAGTACTTC | CASSFGTGLNEQYF | - | TRBJ2-7 | TRBD1 | TRBV5-1
TGCGCCAGCAGCCCGACAGGGAGTTACGAGCAGTACTTC | CASSPTGSYEQYF | - | TRBJ2-7 | TRBD1 | TRBV4-1
TGTGCCAGCTCAGCAGGGGGTGGCTACGAGCAGTACTTC | CASSAGGGYEQYF | - | TRBJ2-7 | TRBD1 | TRBV18
TGTGCCAGCAGTTTACTACCGGGACAGCCCCAAGAGACCCAGTACTTC | CASSLLPGQPQETQYF | - | TRBJ2-5 | TRBD1 | TRBV27
TGTGCCAGCAGCTGGGATGACAGGACAACCGGGGAGCTGTTTTTT | CASSWDDRTTGELFF | - | TRBJ2-2 | - | TRBV5-6
TGTGCCAGTAGTCCCCGAACAGGAGCATCATACGAGCAGTACTTC | CASSPRTGASYEQYF | - | TRBJ2-7 | - | TRBV19
TGTGCCAGCAGCTCTACAGGAACCGGGGAGCTGTTTTTT | CASSSTGTGELFF | - | TRBJ2-2 | - | TRBV7-3
TGCAGCGTAGCCGGGACACACACCGGGGAGCTGTTTTTT | CSVAGTHTGELFF | - | TRBJ2-2 | - | TRBV29-1
TGTGCCACCGAAACATCTAGGACACAGAACACTGAAGCTTTCTTT | CATETSRTQNTEAFF | - | TRBJ1-1 | - | TRBV15
TGTGCCAGCAGCTTGCCTAGCGGGGGGGCTGGGGAGCTGTTTTTT | CASSLPSGGAGELFF | - | TRBJ2-2 | TRBD2 | TRBV5-4
TGTGCCATCACCGTATTAACGAATCAGGGGCGCTCCTACGAGCAGTACTTC | CAITVLTNQGRSYEQYF | - | TRBJ2-7 | - | TRBV10-3
TGTGCCAGCAGCTTAGCGACAGGGGCGGGCACCGGGGAGCTGTTTTTT | CASSLATGAGTGELFF | - | TRBJ2-2 | TRBD1 | TRBV7-2
TGTGCCAGCCGAAAGGACAGGGGTGAGACCCAGTACTTC | CASRKDRGETQYF | - | TRBJ2-5 | TRBD1 | TRBV7-3
TGTGCCAGTAGTATAGGTTTGACAGGCACAGAAGCTTTCTTT | CASSIGLTGTEAFF | - | TRBJ1-1 | - | TRBV19
TGTGCCAGTACCACAGGGATCTCTGGAAACACCATATATTTT | CASTTGISGNTIYF | - | TRBJ1-3 | - | TRBV19
TGTGCCAGCAGCATCCGACAGGGGAGCGGCTATGGCTACACCTTC | CASSIRQGSGYGYTF | - | TRBJ1-2 | TRBD1 | TRBV6-4
TGTGCCAGCAGTCAGGGGACTAGCGGGCTGTACGAGCAGTACTTC | CASSQGTSGLYEQYF | - | TRBJ2-7 | TRBD2 | TRBV6-6